This is a list of T cell receptor beta chains from one sample in a study of cytomegalovirus exposure and HLA in healthy donors. TCRdb's copy holds only in-frame clones and misses some; the assay was immunoSEQ multiplex PCR. This repertoire shows tens of thousands of clones, over 65% found once; its top ten account for under 5.5%. Sequencing was performed on PBMCs. The receptors stem from a woman aged 40 to 50 in good health and CMV-seropositive. Both conserved end residues are part of each CDR3. The order of the fields is V gene, clone size, D gene, J gene, CDR3 DNA, CDR3 protein. A D gene is named only where the DNA matches it firmly. The size field is filled for only some rows; it gives once, few, many or a size class.

TRBV29-1	NA	TRBD1	TRBJ2-1	TGCAGCGTCCCCCAGGGGGCCTACAATGAGCAGTTCTTC	CSVPQGAYNEQFF
TRBV27	medium-sized	TRBD2	TRBJ2-1	TGTGCCAGCAGTTCACTAGCGGGCTCCTACAATGAGCAGTTCTTC	CASSSLAGSYNEQFF
TRBV9	NA	NA	TRBJ1-3	TGTGCCAGCAGTGCCTTTGGGGACACCTTCTCTGGAAACACCATATATTTT	CASSAFGDTFSGNTIYF
TRBV5-1	NA	NA	TRBJ2-1	TGCGCCAGCAGCGTGGGGCCGCAGGTGGGCAATGAGCAGTTCTTC	CASSVGPQVGNEQFF
TRBV5-1	NA	NA	TRBJ1-2	TGCGCCAGCAGCGGAGACAGATGGAATAACTATGGCTACACCTTC	CASSGDRWNNYGYTF
TRBV19	few	TRBD2	TRBJ2-7	TGTGCCAGTAGTCAAGCGGGAGGCACCTACGAGCAGTACTTC	CASSQAGGTYEQYF
TRBV9	NA	NA	TRBJ2-7	TGTGCCAGCAGCGTATCCCTGAGTACCTCCTACGAGCAGTACTTC	CASSVSLSTSYEQYF
TRBV5-5	NA	TRBD1	TRBJ1-2	TGTGCCAGCAGCCATGACAGGGTTGAGGGCTACACCTTC	CASSHDRVEGYTF
TRBV28	NA	NA	TRBJ1-1	TGTGCCAGCAGTTTTGGCAGTTCCATGAACACTGAAGCTTTCTTT	CASSFGSSMNTEAFF
TRBV7-8	NA	TRBD2	TRBJ2-3	TGTGCCAGCAGCACGGTAGCGGGAATCACAGATACGCAGTATTTT	CASSTVAGITDTQYF
TRBV14	NA	TRBD2	TRBJ2-1	TGTGCCAGCAGCCAGGCGGGACTAGGGATATCTGAGCAGTTCTTC	CASSQAGLGISEQFF
TRBV4-2	NA	NA	TRBJ2-7	TGTGCCAGCAGCCAAGATTGGCCAGGGGAATCCTACGAGCAGTACTTC	CASSQDWPGESYEQYF
TRBV6-5	NA	NA	TRBJ1-1	TGTGCCAGCAGTCAGAGGGAGGAGGGCGGAACTGAAGCTTTCTTT	CASSQREEGGTEAFF
TRBV7-9	once	TRBD2	TRBJ2-1	TGTGCCAGCGGACCTAGCGGGAGCCTACGTGAGCAGTTCTTC	CASGPSGSLREQFF
TRBV10-3	few	NA	TRBJ1-4	TGTGCCATCAGGGCAAGTACAGAACCTAATGAAAAACTGTTTTTT	CAIRASTEPNEKLFF
TRBV7-8	NA	TRBD2	TRBJ2-2	TGTGCCAGCAGCTTATTGGCGGGAGGGCCTATGGACACCGGGGAGCTGTTTTTT	CASSLLAGGPMDTGELFF
TRBV6-5	NA	NA	TRBJ1-1	TGTGCCAGCAGTTTGCGGGGTAAAATCTCTGAAGCTTTCTTT	CASSLRGKISEAFF
TRBV11-2	few	TRBD2	TRBJ2-3	TGTGCCAGCAGCCCAAACCCTAGCGGTAACACAGATACGCAGTATTTT	CASSPNPSGNTDTQYF
TRBV5-1	NA	NA	TRBJ2-6	TGCGCCAGCAGCTTGTTTAGCATGGCTGGGGCCAACGTCCTGACTTTC	CASSLFSMAGANVLTF
TRBV4-3	NA	NA	TRBJ2-1	TGCGCCAGCAGCCAAGACGCTAGGTCGGTTGGCAATGAGCAGTTCTTC	CASSQDARSVGNEQFF
TRBV5-1	NA	NA	TRBJ2-7	TGCGCCAGCAGCTGGAGTGTAGCGGAAACATACGAGCAGTACTTC	CASSWSVAETYEQYF
TRBV29-1	NA	TRBD2	TRBJ2-5	TGCAGCGTGGGGGACGGGACTAGCTTATCGGAGACCCAGTACTTC	CSVGDGTSLSETQYF
TRBV28	NA	TRBD2	TRBJ2-7	TGTGCCAGCAGTTTGGTGGCTAGCGGATACGAGCAGTACTTC	CASSLVASGYEQYF
TRBV19	NA	NA	TRBJ2-4	TGTGCCAGTAGTACCCGGGACACAGCCAAAAACATTCAGTACTTC	CASSTRDTAKNIQYF
TRBV29-1	NA	NA	TRBJ2-6	TGCAGCGTTGCGAGGTCTGGGGCCAACGTCCTGACTTTC	CSVARSGANVLTF
TRBV4-3	NA	NA	TRBJ2-5	TGCGCCAGCAGCGTTGGGCAGGGAGGTAAAGAGACCCAGTACTTC	CASSVGQGGKETQYF
TRBV7-9	NA	NA	TRBJ1-2	TGTGCCAGCAGCTCCGGACAGTTCCTAATTTATGGCTACACCTTC	CASSSGQFLIYGYTF
TRBV4-2	once	NA	TRBJ2-7	TGTGCCAGCAGCCAAGGATGGGAGCGAACCTACGAGCAGTACTTC	CASSQGWERTYEQYF
TRBV5-5	once	TRBD2	TRBJ2-6	TGTGCCAGCAGCTTACTAGCGGGAGGGCCAGGTTCCGGGGCCAACGTCCTGACTTTC	CASSLLAGGPGSGANVLTF